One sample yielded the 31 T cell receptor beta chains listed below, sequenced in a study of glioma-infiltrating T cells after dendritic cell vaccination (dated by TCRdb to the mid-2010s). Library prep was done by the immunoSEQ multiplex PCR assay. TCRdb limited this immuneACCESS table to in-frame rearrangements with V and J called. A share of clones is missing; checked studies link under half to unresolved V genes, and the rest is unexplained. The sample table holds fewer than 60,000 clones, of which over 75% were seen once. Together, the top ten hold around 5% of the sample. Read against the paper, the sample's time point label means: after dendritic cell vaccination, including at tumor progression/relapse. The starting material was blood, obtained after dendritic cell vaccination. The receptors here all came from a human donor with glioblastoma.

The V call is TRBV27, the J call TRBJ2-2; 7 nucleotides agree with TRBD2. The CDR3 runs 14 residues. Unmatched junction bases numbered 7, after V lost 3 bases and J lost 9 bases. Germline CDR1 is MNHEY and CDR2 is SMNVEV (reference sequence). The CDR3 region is CASSLGGPSRELFF. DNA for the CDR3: TGTGCCAGCAGTTTGGGAGGGCCAAGCCGGGAGCTGTTTTTT.

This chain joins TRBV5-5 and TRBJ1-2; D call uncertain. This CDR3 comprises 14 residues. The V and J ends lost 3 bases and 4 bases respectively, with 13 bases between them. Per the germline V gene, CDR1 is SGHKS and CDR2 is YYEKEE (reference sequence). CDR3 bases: TGTGCCAGCAGCTACGCCCGCGGGGTCTATGGCTACACCTTC. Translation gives CASSYARGVYGYTF.

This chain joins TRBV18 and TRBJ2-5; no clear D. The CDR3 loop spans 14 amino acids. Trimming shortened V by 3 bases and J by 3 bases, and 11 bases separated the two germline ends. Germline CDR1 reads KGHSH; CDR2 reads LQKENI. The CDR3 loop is CASSPSEQKETQYF. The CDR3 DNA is TGTGCCAGCTCACCGTCAGAACAAAAAGAGACCCAGTACTTC. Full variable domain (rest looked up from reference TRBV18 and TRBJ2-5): NAGVMQNPRHLVRRRGQEARLRCSPMKGHSHVYWYRQLPEEGLKFMVYLQKENIIDESGMPKERFSAEFPKEGPSILRIQQVVRGDSAAYFCASSPSEQKETQYFGPGTRLLVL.

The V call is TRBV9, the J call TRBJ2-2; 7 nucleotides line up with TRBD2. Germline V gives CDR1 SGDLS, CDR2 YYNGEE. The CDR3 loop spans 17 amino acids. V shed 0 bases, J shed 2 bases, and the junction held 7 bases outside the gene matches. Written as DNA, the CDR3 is TGTGCCAGCAGCGTAGGTCCGAGCGGGGCTAACACCGGGGAGCTGTTTTTT. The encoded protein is CASSVGPSGANTGELFF.

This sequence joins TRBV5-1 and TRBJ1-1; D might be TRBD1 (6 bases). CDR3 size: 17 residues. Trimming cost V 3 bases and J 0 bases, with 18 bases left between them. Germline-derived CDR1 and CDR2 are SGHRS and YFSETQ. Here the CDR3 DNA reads TGCGCCAGCAGCTGGGGCGGAAGCTGGACAGTGAACACTGAAGCTTTCTTT. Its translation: CASSWGGSWTVNTEAFF.

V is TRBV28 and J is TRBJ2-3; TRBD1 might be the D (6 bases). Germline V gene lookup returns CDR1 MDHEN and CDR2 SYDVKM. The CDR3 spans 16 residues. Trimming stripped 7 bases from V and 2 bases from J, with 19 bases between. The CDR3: CASKSRGGRITDTQYF. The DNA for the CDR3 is TGTGCCAGCAAATCTCGAGGGGGAAGGATCACAGATACGCAGTATTTT.

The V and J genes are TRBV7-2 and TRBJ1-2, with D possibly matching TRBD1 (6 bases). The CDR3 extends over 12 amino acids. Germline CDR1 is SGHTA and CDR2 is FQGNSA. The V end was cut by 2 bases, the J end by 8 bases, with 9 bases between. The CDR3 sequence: CASSLYRDGYTF. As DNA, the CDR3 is TGTGCCAGCAGCTTATACAGGGACGGCTACACCTTC.

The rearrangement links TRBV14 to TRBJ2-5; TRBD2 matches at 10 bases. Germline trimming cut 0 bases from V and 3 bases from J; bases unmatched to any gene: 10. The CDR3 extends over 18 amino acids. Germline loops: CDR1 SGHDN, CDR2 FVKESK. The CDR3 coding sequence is TGTGCCAGCAGCCAAGATGGTCGTAGCGGGAGGAGAGAAGAGACCCAGTACTTC. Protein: CASSQDGRSGRREETQYF.

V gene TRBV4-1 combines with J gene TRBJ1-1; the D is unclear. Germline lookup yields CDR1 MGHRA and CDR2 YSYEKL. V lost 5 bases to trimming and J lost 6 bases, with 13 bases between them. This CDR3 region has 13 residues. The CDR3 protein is CASSSTVGAEAFF. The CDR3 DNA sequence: TGCGCCAGCAGCTCGACCGTAGGAGCTGAAGCTTTCTTT.

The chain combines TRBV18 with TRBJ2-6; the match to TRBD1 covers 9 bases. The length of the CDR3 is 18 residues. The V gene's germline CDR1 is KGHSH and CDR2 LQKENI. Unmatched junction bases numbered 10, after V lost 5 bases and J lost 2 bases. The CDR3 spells CASSSTGGPPAGANVLTF. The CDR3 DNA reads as TGTGCCAGCTCATCAACAGGGGGCCCCCCCGCTGGGGCCAACGTCCTGACTTTC.

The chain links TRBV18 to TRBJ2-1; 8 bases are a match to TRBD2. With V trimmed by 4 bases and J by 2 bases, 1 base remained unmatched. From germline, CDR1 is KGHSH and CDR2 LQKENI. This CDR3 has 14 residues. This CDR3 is CASSLRGAYNEQFF. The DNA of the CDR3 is TGTGCCAGCTCACTGCGGGGGGCCTACAATGAGCAGTTCTTC. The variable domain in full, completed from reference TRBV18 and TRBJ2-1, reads NAGVMQNPRHLVRRRGQEARLRCSPMKGHSHVYWYRQLPEEGLKFMVYLQKENIIDESGMPKERFSAEFPKEGPSILRIQQVVRGDSAAYFCASSLRGAYNEQFFGPGTRLTVL.

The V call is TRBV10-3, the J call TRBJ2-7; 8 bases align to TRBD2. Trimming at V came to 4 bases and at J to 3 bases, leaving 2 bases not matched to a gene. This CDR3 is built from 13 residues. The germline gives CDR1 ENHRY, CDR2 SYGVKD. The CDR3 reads CAISGAGGYEQYF. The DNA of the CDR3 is TGTGCCATCAGTGGGGCGGGAGGCTACGAGCAGTACTTC.

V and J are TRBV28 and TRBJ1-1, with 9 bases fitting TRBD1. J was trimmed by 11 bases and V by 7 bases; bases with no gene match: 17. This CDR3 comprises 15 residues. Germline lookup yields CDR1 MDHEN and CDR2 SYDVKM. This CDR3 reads CASTEQGAGIFYAFF. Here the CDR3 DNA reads TGTGCCAGCACCGAACAGGGGGCGGGAATTTTCTATGCTTTCTTT.

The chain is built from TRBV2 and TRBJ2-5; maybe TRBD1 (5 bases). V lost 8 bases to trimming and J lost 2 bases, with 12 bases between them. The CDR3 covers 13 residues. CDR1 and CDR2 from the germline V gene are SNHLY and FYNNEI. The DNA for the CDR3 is TGTGCCAGCGGGATTAGACAGCAAGAGACCCAGTACTTC. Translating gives CASGIRQQETQYF.

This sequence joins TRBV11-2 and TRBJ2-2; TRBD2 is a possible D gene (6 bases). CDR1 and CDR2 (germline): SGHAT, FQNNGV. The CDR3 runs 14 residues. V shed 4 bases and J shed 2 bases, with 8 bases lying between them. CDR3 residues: CASSSGANTGELFF. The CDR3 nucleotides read TGTGCCAGCAGCTCGGGAGCAAACACCGGGGAGCTGTTTTTT.

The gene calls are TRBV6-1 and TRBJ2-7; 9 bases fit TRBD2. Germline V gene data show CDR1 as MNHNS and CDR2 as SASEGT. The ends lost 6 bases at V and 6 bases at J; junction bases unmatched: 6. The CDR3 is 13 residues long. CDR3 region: CASRIAGVGEQYF. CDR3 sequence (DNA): TGTGCCAGCAGAATAGCGGGAGTAGGCGAGCAGTACTTC.

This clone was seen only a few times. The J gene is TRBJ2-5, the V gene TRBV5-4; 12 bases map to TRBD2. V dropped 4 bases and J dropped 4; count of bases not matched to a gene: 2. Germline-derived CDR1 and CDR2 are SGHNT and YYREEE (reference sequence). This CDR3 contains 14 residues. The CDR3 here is CASSPGLAGETQYF. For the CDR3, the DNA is TGTGCCAGCAGCCCGGGACTAGCGGGAGAGACCCAGTACTTC.

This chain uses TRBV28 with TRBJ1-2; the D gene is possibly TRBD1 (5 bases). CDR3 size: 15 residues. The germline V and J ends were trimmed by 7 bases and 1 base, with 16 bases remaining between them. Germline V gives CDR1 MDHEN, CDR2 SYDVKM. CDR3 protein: CASTSPQGINYGYTF. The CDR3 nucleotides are TGTGCCAGCACGTCGCCTCAGGGCATTAACTATGGCTACACCTTC.

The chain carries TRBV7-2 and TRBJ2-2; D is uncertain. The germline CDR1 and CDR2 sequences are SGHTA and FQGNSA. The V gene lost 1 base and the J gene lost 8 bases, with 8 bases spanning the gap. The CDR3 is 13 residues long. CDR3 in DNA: TGTGCCAGCAGCTTAGAATCCCCGGGGGAGCTGTTTTTT. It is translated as CASSLESPGELFF.

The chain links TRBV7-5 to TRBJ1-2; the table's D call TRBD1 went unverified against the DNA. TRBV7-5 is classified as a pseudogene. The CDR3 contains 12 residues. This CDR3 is CATVTGPLGYTF. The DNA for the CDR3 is TGTGCCACGGTGACAGGGCCTCTTGGCTACACCTTC.

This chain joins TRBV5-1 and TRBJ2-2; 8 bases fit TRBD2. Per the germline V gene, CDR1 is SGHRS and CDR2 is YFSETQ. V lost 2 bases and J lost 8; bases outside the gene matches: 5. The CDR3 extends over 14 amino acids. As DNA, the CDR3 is TGCGCCAGCAGCTTCCCTAGCGGGCAAGGGGAGCTGTTTTTT. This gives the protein CASSFPSGQGELFF. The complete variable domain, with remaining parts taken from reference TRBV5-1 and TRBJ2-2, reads KAGVTQTPRYLIKTRGQQVTLSCSPISGHRSVSWYQQTPGQGLQFLFEYFSETQRNKGNFPGRFSGRQFSNSRSEMNVSTLELGDSALYLCASSFPSGQGELFFGEGSRLTVL.

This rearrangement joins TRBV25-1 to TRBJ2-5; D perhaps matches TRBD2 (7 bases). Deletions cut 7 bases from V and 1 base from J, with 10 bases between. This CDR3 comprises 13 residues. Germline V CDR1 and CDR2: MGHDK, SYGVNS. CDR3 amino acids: CASTGGAQETQYF. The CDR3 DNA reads TGTGCCAGCACTGGGGGGGCCCAAGAGACCCAGTACTTC.

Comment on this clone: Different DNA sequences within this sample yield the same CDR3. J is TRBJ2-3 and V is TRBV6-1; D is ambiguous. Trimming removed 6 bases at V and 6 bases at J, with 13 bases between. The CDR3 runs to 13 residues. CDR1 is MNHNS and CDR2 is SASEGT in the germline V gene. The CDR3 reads CASSDIALDTQYF. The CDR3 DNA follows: TGTGCCAGCAGCGATATAGCTTTGGATACGCAGTATTTT.

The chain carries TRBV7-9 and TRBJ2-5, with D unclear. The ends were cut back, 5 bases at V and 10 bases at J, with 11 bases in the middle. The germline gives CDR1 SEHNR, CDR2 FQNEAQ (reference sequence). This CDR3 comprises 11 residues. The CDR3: CASSVGSGQYF. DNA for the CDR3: TGTGCCAGCAGCGTCGGGTCTGGCCAGTACTTC.

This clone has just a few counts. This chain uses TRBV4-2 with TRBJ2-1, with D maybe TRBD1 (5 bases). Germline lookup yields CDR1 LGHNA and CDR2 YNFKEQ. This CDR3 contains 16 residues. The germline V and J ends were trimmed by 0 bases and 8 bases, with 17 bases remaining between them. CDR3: CASSQETRNLGDEQFF. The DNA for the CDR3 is TGTGCCAGCAGCCAAGAGACACGGAATCTAGGGGATGAGCAGTTCTTC.

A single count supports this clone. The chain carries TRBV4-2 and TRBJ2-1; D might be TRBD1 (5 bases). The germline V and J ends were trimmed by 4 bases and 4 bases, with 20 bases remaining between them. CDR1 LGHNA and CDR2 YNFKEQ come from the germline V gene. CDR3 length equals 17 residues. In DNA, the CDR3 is TGTGCCAGCAGCCCTAAGGCAAGGGGCAATCTTTACAATGAGCAGTTCTTC. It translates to CASSPKARGNLYNEQFF.

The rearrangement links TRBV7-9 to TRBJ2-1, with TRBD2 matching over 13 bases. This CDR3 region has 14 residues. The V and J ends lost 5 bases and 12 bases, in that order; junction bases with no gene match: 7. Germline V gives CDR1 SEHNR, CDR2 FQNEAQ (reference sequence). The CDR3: CASSALAGGVGQFF. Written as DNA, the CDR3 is TGTGCCAGCAGCGCACTAGCGGGGGGGGTAGGGCAGTTCTTC.

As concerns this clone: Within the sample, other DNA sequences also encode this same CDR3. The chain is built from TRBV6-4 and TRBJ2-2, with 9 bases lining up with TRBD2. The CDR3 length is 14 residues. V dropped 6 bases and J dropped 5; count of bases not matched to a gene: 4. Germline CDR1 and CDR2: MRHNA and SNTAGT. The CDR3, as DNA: TGTGCCAGCAGGCGGGAGGGCCGAACCGGGGAGCTGTTTTTT. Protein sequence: CASRREGRTGELFF.

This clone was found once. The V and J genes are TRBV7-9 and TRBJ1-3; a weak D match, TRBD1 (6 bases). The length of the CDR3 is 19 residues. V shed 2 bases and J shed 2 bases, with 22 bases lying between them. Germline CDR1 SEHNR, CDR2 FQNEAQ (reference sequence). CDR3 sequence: CASSLNTPRGQVPGNTIYF. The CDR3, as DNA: TGTGCCAGCAGCTTAAACACGCCGCGGGGGCAAGTCCCTGGAAACACCATATATTTT.

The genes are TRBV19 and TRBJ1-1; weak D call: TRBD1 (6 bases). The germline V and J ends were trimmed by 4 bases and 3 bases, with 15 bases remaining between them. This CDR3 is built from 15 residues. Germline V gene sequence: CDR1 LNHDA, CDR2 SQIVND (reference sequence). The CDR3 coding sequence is TGTGCCAGTAGTACGACGGGGGGGCTTCACACTGAAGCTTTCTTT. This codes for CASSTTGGLHTEAFF.

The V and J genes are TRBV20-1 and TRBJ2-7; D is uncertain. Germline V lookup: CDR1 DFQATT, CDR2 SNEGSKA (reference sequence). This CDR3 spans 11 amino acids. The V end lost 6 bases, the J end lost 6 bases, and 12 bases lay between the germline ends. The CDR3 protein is CSAATPGEQYF. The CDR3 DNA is TGCAGTGCAGCAACCCCCGGCGAGCAGTACTTC.